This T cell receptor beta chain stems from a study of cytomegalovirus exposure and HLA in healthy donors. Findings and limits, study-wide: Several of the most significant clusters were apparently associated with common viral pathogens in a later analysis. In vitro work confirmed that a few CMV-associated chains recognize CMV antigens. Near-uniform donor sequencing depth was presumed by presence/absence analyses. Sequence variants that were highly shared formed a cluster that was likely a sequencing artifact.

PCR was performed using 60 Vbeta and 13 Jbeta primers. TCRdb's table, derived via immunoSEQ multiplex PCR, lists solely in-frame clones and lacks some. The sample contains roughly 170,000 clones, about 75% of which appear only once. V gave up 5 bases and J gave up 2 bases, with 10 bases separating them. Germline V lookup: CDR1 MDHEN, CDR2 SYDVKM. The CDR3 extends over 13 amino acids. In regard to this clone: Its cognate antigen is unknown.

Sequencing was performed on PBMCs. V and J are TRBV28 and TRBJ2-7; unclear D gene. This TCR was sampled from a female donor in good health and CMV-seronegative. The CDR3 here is CASSPFVPYEQYF. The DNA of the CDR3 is TGTGCCAGCAGTCCCTTTGTCCCCTACGAGCAGTACTTC.